The 10 T cell receptor beta chains reported below all come from one sample, sequenced in a study of T cells after somatic rescue of genetic block. Assay: immunoSEQ multiplex PCR; the TCRdb copy retains only in-frame clones and omits some. The repertoire includes 55,000 to 70,000 clones, about 90% of them detected once, and roughly 2.8% sits in the top ten. Sequenced material: peripheral blood mononuclear cells (PBMCs). The receptors shown here come from a man in his forties.

The V and J genes are TRBV6-5 and TRBJ1-1, with D possibly matching TRBD1 (5 bases). The CDR3 contains 15 residues. V was pared by 2 bases and J by 3 bases, with 13 bases between. Germline V CDR1 and CDR2: MNHEY, SVGAGI. CDR3 coding DNA: TGTGCCAGCAGTTACGACCGGGTAGGGGACACTGAAGCTTTCTTT. Protein product: CASSYDRVGDTEAFF.

J is TRBJ1-2 and V is TRBV7-2; TRBD1 is a possible D gene (6 bases). Germline V gene data show CDR1 as SGHTA and CDR2 as FQGNSA. The CDR3 runs to 14 residues. The V gene lost 0 bases and the J gene lost 7 bases, with 12 bases spanning the gap. The CDR3 is CASSLAGGAGGYTF. DNA of the CDR3: TGTGCCAGCAGCTTAGCTGGGGGCGCGGGTGGCTACACCTTC.

This sequence joins TRBV6-1 and TRBJ1-1; D uncertain. The CDR3 has 13 residues. With 2 bases removed from V and 4 bases from J, the gap between germline ends came to 8 bases. CDR1 and CDR2 from the germline V gene are MNHNS and SASEGT. The CDR3 sequence: CASSEITSTEAFF. In DNA form, the CDR3 reads TGTGCCAGCAGTGAAATCACAAGCACTGAAGCTTTCTTT.

The J gene is TRBJ2-1, the V gene TRBV4-1; TRBD2 matches at 8 bases. In germline, CDR1 is MGHRA, CDR2 YSYEKL. V was clipped by 1 base and J by 4 bases; unmatched bases: 9. This CDR3 has 17 amino acids. CDR3 DNA: TGCGCCAGCAGCCAAGTATTAGCGGGGCTAGGTTACAATGAGCAGTTCTTC. Translating it yields CASSQVLAGLGYNEQFF.

The rearrangement joins TRBV5-1 to TRBJ2-7; D may be TRBD2 (6 bases). Deletions cut 4 bases from V and 3 bases from J, with 17 bases between. This CDR3 is built from 15 residues. CDR1 and CDR2 from the germline V gene are SGHRS and YFSETQ. CDR3 region: CASSLLDGRGYEQYF. CDR3 DNA sequence: TGCGCCAGCAGCCTGCTGGACGGGAGAGGCTACGAGCAGTACTTC.

The rearrangement links TRBV19 to TRBJ1-1; D unclear. Germline lookup yields CDR1 LNHDA and CDR2 SQIVND (reference sequence). There are 15 residues in the CDR3. Trimming stripped 6 bases from V and 1 base from J, with 15 bases between. This CDR3 is CASRTLERQNTEAFF. CDR3 coding DNA: TGTGCCAGTAGGACACTCGAAAGACAGAACACTGAAGCTTTCTTT.

This chain joins TRBV5-6 and TRBJ1-5, with 11 bases lining up with TRBD1. CDR1 is SGHDT and CDR2 is YYEEEE in the germline V gene. V was clipped by 4 bases and J by 7 bases; unmatched bases: 16. This CDR3 is 18 amino acids long. CDR3 sequence: CASSMSPGQGVSRQPQHF. CDR3 DNA: TGTGCCAGCAGCATGAGCCCGGGACAGGGGGTGTCGCGACAGCCCCAGCATTTT.

The chain joins TRBV7-9 to TRBJ1-5; a weak D match, TRBD1 (5 bases). This CDR3 spans 17 amino acids. V lost 0 bases and J 7 bases, leaving 19 bases between the germline ends. Germline CDR1 reads SEHNR; CDR2 reads FQNEAQ (reference sequence). CDR3 DNA sequence: TGTGCCAGCAGCTTAGCTGGGAGGGGCACTTTGGGCCAGCCCCAGCATTTT. Residues: CASSLAGRGTLGQPQHF.

The V call is TRBV19, the J call TRBJ1-6; D remains ambiguous. This CDR3 region has 15 residues. Looked up from germline, CDR1 is LNHDA and CDR2 is SQIVND (reference sequence). The ends were cut back, 6 bases at V and 1 base at J, with 10 bases in the middle. As DNA, the CDR3 is TGTGCCAGTAGCCTGACGGGGTCCTATAATTCACCCCTCCACTTT. Its translation: CASSLTGSYNSPLHF.

In this sample, this clone turned up a few times. The genes are TRBV2 and TRBJ1-5, with a tentative D call TRBD1 (5 bases). The V gene lost 7 bases and the J gene lost 4 bases, with 11 bases spanning the gap. CDR3 length equals 13 residues. CDR1 is SNHLY, CDR2 FYNNEI, per germline. Written as DNA, the CDR3 is TGTGCCAGCACCTCCGAGGGGAATCAGCCCCAGCATTTT. Encoded protein: CASTSEGNQPQHF.